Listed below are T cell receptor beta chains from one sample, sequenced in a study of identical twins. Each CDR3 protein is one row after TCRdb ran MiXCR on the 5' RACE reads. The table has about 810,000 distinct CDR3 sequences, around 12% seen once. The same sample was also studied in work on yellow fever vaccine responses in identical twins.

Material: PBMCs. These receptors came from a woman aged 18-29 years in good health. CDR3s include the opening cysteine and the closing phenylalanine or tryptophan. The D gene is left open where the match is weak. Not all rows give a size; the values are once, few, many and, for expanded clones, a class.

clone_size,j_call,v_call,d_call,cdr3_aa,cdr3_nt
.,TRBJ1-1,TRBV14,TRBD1,CASSPDRAINTEAFF,TGTGCCAGCAGCCCGGACAGGGCAATAAACACTGAAGCTTTCTTT
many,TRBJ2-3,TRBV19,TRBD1,CATTQGRTDTQYF,TGTGCCACTACACAGGGGCGCACAGATACGCAGTATTTT
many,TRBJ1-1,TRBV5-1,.,CASSPGDRTNTEAFF,TGCGCCAGCAGCCCGGGAGACCGGACGAACACTGAAGCTTTCTTT
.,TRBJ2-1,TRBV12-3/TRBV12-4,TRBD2,CASSPDVGGPPHEQFF,TGTGCCAGCAGCCCCGATGTGGGAGGGCCTCCCCATGAGCAGTTCTTC
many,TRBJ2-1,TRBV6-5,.,CASSPGLNEQFF,TGTGCCAGCAGTCCCGGACTAAATGAGCAGTTCTTC
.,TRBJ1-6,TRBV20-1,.,CSASRNNDNSPLHF,TGCAGTGCTAGCCGTAACAACGATAATTCACCCCTCCACTTT
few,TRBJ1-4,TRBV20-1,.,CSARVGGWGEKLFF,TGCAGTGCTAGAGTAGGGGGTTGGGGTGAAAAACTGTTTTTT
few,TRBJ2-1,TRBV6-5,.,CASSYGGGGRYNEQFF,TGTGCCAGCAGTTACGGCGGTGGGGGAAGATACAATGAGCAGTTCTTC
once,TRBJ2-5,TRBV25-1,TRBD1,CASSDDRGRRETQYF,TGTGCCAGCAGTGATGACAGGGGAAGGCGAGAGACCCAGTACTTC
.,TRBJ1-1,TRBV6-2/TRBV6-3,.,CASTPRMAQGTEAFF,TGTGCCAGCACCCCAAGGATGGCACAGGGCACTGAAGCTTTCTTT
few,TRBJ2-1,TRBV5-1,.,CASSLGLGTDEQFF,TGCGCCAGCAGCTTGGGACTGGGTACGGATGAGCAGTTCTTC
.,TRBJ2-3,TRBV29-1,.,CCGTSTDTQYF,TGCTGCGGGACTAGCACAGATACGCAGTATTTT
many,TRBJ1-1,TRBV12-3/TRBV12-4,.,CASRRGGLNTEAFF,TGTGCCAGCAGGCGAGGGGGGCTGAACACTGAAGCTTTCTTT
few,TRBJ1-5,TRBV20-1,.,CSARGGNYQPQHF,TGCAGTGCTAGAGGGGGGAACTACCAGCCCCAGCATTTT
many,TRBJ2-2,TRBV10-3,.,CAINNPGQVTGELFF,TGTGCCATCAACAATCCGGGACAAGTCACCGGGGAGCTGTTTTTT
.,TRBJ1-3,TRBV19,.,CASSIGKSGNTIYF,TGTGCCAGTAGTATAGGAAAATCTGGAAACACCATATATTTT
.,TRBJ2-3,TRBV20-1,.,CSARFFLRDLGSTDTQYF,TGCAGTGCTAGGTTTTTTCTTAGGGACCTAGGTAGCACAGATACGCAGTATTTT
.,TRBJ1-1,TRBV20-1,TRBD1,CSARTGSMNTEAFF,TGCAGTGCTAGGACAGGGAGCATGAACACTGAAGCTTTCTTT
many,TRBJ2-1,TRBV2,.,CASSVLGSTEQFF,TGTGCCAGCAGTGTGTTGGGATCCACTGAGCAGTTCTTC
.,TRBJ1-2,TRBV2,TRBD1,CASRDRGLGYGYTF,TGTGCCAGCAGAGACAGGGGGCTAGGCTATGGCTACACCTTC
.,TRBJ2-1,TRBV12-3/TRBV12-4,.,CASSLYGRKGNEQFF,TGTGCCAGCAGTTTATACGGCAGAAAGGGCAATGAGCAGTTCTTC
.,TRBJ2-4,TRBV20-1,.,CSASPGAKNIQYF,TGCAGTGCTAGTCCGGGAGCCAAAAACATTCAGTACTTC
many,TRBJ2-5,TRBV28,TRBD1,CASTRGDRGFEETQYF,TGTGCCAGCACCCGGGGGGACAGGGGCTTTGAGGAGACCCAGTACTTC
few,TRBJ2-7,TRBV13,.,CASTRAGRPHEQYF,TGTGCCAGCACAAGAGCGGGTAGGCCTCACGAGCAGTACTTC
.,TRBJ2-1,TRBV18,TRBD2,CASSPPTGTSGGLPYNEQFF,TGTGCCAGCTCACCGCCAACCGGGACTAGCGGGGGTTTACCCTACAATGAGCAGTTCTTC
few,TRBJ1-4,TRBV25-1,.,CASSSNRDGKLFF,TGTGCCAGCAGCTCGAACAGGGACGGAAAACTGTTTTTT
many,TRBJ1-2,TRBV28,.,CASSFEGPYGYTF,TGTGCCAGCAGTTTCGAGGGGCCATATGGCTACACCTTC
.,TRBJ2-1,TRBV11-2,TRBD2,CASSLVGGGTYNEQFF,TGTGCCAGCAGCTTAGTTGGGGGAGGGACGTACAATGAGCAGTTCTTC
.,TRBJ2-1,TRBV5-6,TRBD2,CASSVLAGGGDEQFF,TGTGCCAGCAGCGTACTAGCGGGGGGTGGCGATGAGCAGTTCTTC
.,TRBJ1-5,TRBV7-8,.,CASSLSLGDSNQPQHF,TGTGCCAGCAGCCTCTCCTTGGGTGATAGCAATCAGCCCCAGCATTTT
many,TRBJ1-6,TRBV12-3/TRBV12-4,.,CASSFPNSPLHF,TGTGCCAGCAGTTTCCCTAATTCACCCCTCCACTTT
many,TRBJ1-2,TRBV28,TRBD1,CASTGGQGYYGYTF,TGTGCCAGCACCGGAGGACAGGGGTACTATGGCTACACCTTC
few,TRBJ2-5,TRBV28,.,CASSSPGLLETQYF,TGTGCCAGCAGTTCCCCGGGACTGCTAGAGACCCAGTACTTC
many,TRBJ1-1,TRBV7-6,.,CASSLGAGSNTEAFF,TGTGCCAGCAGCTTAGGGGCAGGGTCCAACACTGAAGCTTTCTTT
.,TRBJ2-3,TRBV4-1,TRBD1,CASSQEDRGGDTQYF,TGCGCCAGCAGCCAAGAGGACAGGGGTGGAGATACGCAGTATTTT
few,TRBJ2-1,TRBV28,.,CASNLLAVNEQFF,TGTGCCAGCAACTTACTAGCAGTGAATGAGCAGTTCTTC
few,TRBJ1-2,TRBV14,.,CASSSGLGYGYTF,TGTGCCAGCAGTTCGGGACTGGGCTATGGCTACACCTTC
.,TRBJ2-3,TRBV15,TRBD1,CATSRDYLRQGADTQYF,TGTGCCACCAGCAGAGATTATTTGAGACAGGGGGCCGATACGCAGTATTTT
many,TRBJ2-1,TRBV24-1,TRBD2,CATSEWAGGRNEQFF,TGTGCCACCAGTGAATGGGCGGGGGGCCGAAATGAGCAGTTCTTC
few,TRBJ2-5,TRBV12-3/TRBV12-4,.,CASTPRSLGPETQYF,TGTGCCAGCACTCCGAGGAGTCTGGGGCCGGAGACCCAGTACTTC
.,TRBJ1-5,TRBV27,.,CASRGGEFQPQHF,TGTGCCAGCAGAGGGGGGGAATTTCAGCCCCAGCATTTT
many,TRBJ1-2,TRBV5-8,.,CASSLLRGVNFYGYTF,TGTGCCAGCAGCCTTCTACGAGGGGTGAATTTCTATGGCTACACCTTC
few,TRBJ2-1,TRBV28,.,CASSSLGSGNNEQFF,TGTGCCAGCAGTTCTCTCGGAAGCGGAAACAATGAGCAGTTCTTC
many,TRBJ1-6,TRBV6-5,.,CASSTERVNSPLHF,TGTGCCAGCAGTACCGAGCGGGTTAATTCACCCCTCCACTTT
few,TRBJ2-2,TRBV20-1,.,CSASGRGNTGELFF,TGCAGTGCTAGTGGCAGGGGTAATACCGGGGAGCTGTTTTTT
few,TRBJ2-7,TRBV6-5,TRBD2,CASSSTPGTRISYEQYF,TGTGCCAGCAGTTCCACCCCCGGGACTAGAATCTCCTACGAGCAGTACTTC
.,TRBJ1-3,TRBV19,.,CASRQLSGNTIYF,TGTGCCAGCCGACAACTCTCTGGAAACACCATATATTTT
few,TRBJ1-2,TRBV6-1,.,CASSEAQNYGYTF,TGTGCCAGCAGTGAAGCGCAGAACTATGGCTACACCTTC
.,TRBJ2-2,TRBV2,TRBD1,CASRPGQGPGTGELFF,TGTGCCAGCAGGCCCGGACAGGGGCCGGGTACCGGGGAGCTGTTTTTT
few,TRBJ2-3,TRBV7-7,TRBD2,CASSPRPWVAGMDTDTQYF,TGTGCCAGCAGCCCCCGGCCCTGGGTAGCGGGGATGGACACAGATACGCAGTATTTT
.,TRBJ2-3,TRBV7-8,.,CASSLGGTLALITQYF,TGTGCCAGCAGCTTAGGGGGGACGCTAGCTCTCATTACGCAGTATTTT
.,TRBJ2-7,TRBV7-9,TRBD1,CATDGLGDREYEQYF,TGTGCCACCGACGGGCTGGGGGACAGGGAATACGAGCAGTACTTC
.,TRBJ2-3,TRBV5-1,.,CASRGASSTSTDTQYF,TGCGCCAGCAGAGGGGCTAGCAGCACTAGCACAGATACGCAGTATTTT
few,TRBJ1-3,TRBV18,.,CASSPQETGNTIYF,TGTGCCAGCTCACCACAGGAAACTGGAAACACCATATATTTT
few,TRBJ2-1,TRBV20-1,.,CSASTGSEQFF,TGCAGTGCCTCCACCGGGTCTGAGCAGTTCTTC
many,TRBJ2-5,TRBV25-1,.,CASSDTDTIQETQYF,TGTGCCAGCAGTGATACGGACACGATCCAAGAGACCCAGTACTTC
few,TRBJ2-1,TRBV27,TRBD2,CASSSQSLTSGRGEQFF,TGTGCCAGCAGTTCCCAAAGCCTGACTAGCGGGAGGGGTGAGCAGTTCTTC
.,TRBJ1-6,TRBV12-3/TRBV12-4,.,CASRSDMGNSPLHF,TGTGCCAGCAGAAGCGACATGGGAAATTCACCCCTCCACTTT